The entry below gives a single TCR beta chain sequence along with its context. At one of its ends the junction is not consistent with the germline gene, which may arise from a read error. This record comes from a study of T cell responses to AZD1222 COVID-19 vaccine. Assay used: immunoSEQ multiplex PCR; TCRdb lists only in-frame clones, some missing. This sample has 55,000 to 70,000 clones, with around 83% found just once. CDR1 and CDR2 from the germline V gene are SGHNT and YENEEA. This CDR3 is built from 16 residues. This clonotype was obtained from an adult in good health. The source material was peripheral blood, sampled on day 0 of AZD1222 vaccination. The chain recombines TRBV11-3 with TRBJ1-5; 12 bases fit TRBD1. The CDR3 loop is CASSSRDRGHDQPRHF. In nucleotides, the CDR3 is TGTGCCAGCAGCTCACGGGACAGGGGGCACGATCAGCCCCGGCATTTT.